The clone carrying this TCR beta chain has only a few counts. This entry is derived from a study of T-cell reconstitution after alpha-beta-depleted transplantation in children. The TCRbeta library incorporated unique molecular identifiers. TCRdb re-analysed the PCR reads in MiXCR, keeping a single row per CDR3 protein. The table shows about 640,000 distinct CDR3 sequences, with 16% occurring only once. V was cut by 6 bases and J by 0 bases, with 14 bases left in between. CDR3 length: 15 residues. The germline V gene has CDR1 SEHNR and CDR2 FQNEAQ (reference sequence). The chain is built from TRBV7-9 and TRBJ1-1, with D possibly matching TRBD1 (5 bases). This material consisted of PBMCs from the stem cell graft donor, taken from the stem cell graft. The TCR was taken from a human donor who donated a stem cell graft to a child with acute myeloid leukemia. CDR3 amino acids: CASRGETGVNTEAFF. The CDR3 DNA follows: TGTGCCAGCAGGGGGGAAACGGGGGTGAACACTGAAGCTTTCTTT.